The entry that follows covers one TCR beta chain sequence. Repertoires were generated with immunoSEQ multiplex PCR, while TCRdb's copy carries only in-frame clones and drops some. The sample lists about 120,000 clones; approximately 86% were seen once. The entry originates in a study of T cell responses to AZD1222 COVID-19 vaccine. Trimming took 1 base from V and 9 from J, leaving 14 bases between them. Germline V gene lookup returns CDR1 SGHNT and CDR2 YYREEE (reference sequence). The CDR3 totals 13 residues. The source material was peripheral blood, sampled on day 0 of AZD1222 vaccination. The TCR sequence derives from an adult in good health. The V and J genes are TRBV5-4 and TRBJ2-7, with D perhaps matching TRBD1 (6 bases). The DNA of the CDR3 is TGTGCCAGCAGCTTGCTAGGACAGACGGCGCAGTACTTC. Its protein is CASSLLGQTAQYF.